Included here is one T cell receptor beta chain sequence, with context. The data stem from a study of lymphopenia after photon versus proton radiotherapy. Sequencing was performed with immunoSEQ multiplex PCR; in TCRdb, only in-frame clones are kept and a portion is missing. This sample has about 22,000 clones, with around 89% found just once. Sequenced material: peripheral blood, taken from a patient treated with proton-based radiotherapy. The receptor was derived from an elderly man with esophageal cancer.

CDR3 nucleotide sequence: TGTGCCACCAAGAGGGCGGGACAAGGCGACGAGCAGTACTTC. Encoded protein: CATKRAGQGDEQYF. The chain employs TRBV10-3 and TRBJ2-7; tentatively, D is TRBD1 or TRBD2 (6 bases each). The CDR3 has 14 residues. Per the germline V gene, CDR1 is ENHRY and CDR2 is SYGVKD. V was clipped by 10 bases and J by 5 bases, with 21 bases between them.